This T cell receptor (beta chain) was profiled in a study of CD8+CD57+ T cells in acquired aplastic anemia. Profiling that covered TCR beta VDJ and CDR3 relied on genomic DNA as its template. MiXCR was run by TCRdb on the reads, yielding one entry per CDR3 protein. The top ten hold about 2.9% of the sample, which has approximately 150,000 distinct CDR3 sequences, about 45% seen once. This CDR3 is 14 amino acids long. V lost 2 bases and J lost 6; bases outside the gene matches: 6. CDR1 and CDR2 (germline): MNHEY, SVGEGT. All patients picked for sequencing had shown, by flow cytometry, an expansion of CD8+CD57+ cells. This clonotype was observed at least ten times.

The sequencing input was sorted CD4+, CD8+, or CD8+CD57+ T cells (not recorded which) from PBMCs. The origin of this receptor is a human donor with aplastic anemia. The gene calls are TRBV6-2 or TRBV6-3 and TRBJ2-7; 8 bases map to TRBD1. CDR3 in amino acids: CASSYKMGQAEQYF. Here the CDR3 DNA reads TGTGCCAGCAGTTACAAGATGGGACAGGCCGAGCAGTACTTC.